This T cell receptor beta chain comes out of a study of shared clonotypes between healthy human individuals (dated by TCRdb to the early 2020s). As for the study more broadly: The cohort comprised a couple of women and a few men aged 18 to 49 years. To estimate repertoire size and how much clonotypes are shared between individuals, the study performed deep sequencing of blood TCR repertoires from five healthy adults. For each donor, three plates each were used for CD4 naive and CD4 memory, two plates were used for CD8 naive, and one plate was used for CD8 memory. Per donor, leukapheresis produced somewhere between about 0.94 and 9 billion PBMCs. To increase sequencing depth and limit assay-specific biases, TCR repertoire library preparation and sequencing were carried out by different laboratories using diverse techniques. General findings and caveats noted by the study authors: Estimated clonotype richness was generally larger for naive than for memory subsets. Higher generation probabilities were observed for clonotypes shared by all four sorted-subset donors than for non-shared clonotypes. Based on pairwise subsampling, the degree of clonotype sharing among donors was expected to be affected by sequencing depth. Sharing across four donors was observed for around 5% of naive CD4, 3.5% of naive CD8, 2.3% of memory CD4, and roughly 0.43% of memory CD8 clonotypes. Because the study included a small number of donors, the genetic and exposure-history diversity represented was limited. Incomplete sequencing was indicated by rarefaction of sorted-subset datasets, despite the large sequencing depth. Sampling was limited to blood, and TCR repertoires in tissue likely differ from TCR repertoires in blood.

Using the deep immunoSEQ assay, TCR CDR3 regions were amplified from genomic DNA by multiplex PCR. Extracted genomic DNA from each cell subset was spread evenly across all wells of several immunoSEQ 96-well plates, with each plate serving as a replicate. For sorted subsets, around 200 ng genomic DNA, equal to about 30,000 T cell genomes, was loaded into each replicate PCR. Purified libraries were quantified with a Qubit 3.0 fluorometer, sized on a Bioanalyzer 2100, and re-quantified with the KAPA Library Quantification kit. A separate single-read 150-cycle Illumina NextSeq 550 flow cell was used to sequence each immunoSEQ 96-well plate. In the original analysis: Because the immunoSEQ output held only junctional sequences and lacked quality scores, the filtering could not match the filtering applied to full-length reads. Sequences were annotated with PyIR, a Python wrapper for IgBLAST v1.9, using IMGT germline references to assign V/J genes and CDR3. Any read was removed if the V/J assignment was weak (E-value above 1e-6), the CDR3 was missing, or the read contained stop codons, out-of-frame junctions, or ambiguous translated residues. A V3J clonotype was defined by an identical inferred V gene, J gene, and CDR3 amino acid sequence. To compute the percentage overlap between repertoires, the number of shared unique clonotypes was divided by the size of the smaller repertoire. Three approaches were used to assess repertoire richness: RTK rarefaction, the Chao1 estimator, and Recon v2.1 estimates of unobserved clonotypes. OLGA was used to compute generation probabilities for all TCRbeta clonotypes that the gDNA method yielded from a handful of donors. Here the immuneACCESS table is served through TCRdb, limited to in-frame sequences with V and J called. Missing clones are a known gap in these copies; in checked studies unresolved V genes cover under half, and the rest lacks a known reason. That table gives V, J and clone size, and the DNA gave D and trimming. Present in this sample are under 2,500,000 clones, more than 90% of which were seen just once. Together, the top ten hold more than 0.1% of the sample.

The V end loses 6 bases and the J end loses 4 bases, and a stretch of 20 bases separates them. Including cysteine and phenylalanine, the CDR3 has 15 amino acids. This entry keeps only the CDR3 DNA: 45 bases, framed from base 1. The germline V gene yields SGHTS for CDR1 and YDEGEE for CDR2. A single count supports this clone. Its antigen is unknown. Base qualities are not recorded, but no much larger clone differs from it by a single base. Donors were healthy HIV-negative adults with no recently reported acute infections or vaccinations. Only Caucasian adults living in Nashville, Tennessee, USA were represented among the donors. CD4+ T cells were enriched by magnetic negative selection; naive cells were then positively selected on CD45RA, and the negative fraction formed the memory subset. Blood was obtained by leukapheresis, after which PBMCs were separated by Ficoll-Histopaque density gradient centrifugation and cryopreserved in liquid nitrogen vapor phase. Purity and quantity of every magnetically sorted T cell population were checked by analytical flow cytometry. Genomic DNA was isolated from every sorted fraction and measured by UV absorbance on a Nanodrop 2000c.

Sequencing was carried out using naive CD4+ T cells sorted from blood. The cell subset or site label here, explained by the study, means: CD45RA+ positively selected. The chain is assembled from TRBV5-8 and TRBJ2-7; the D gene assignment is ambiguous. The receptor comes from a man between 18 and 35 years old in good health. The nucleotide sequence reads TGTGCCAGCACCCATAAAACCAGGACCCTTTACGAGCAGTACTTC. Translated, it gives CASTHKTRTLYEQYF.